This TCR beta chain was identified during a study of blood T cell repertoires in COVID-19. Across the whole study: Samples representing acute and convalescent COVID-19 were sourced from the United States, Italy and Spain. T cells, B-cell-depleted T cells, or PBMCs supplied cDNA or gDNA.

Authors' methods: Amplification with reference gene primers provided the estimates of nucleated cell counts. The data were produced by immunoSEQ multiplex PCR, yet TCRdb's version contains in-frame clones alone and is incomplete. That table gives V, J and clone size, and the DNA gave D and trimming. Of about 210,000 clones listed, 85% to 90% are singletons. Trimming took 0 bases from V and 5 from J; bases not matched to a gene: 8. CDR1 SGHRS and CDR2 YFSETQ come from the germline V gene. This CDR3 has 16 residues. The TCR was taken from a man between 18 and 35 years old with active or convalescent COVID-19. The source material was peripheral blood. The gene calls are TRBV5-1 and TRBJ2-1; 7 nucleotides match TRBD1. The CDR3 DNA is TGCGCCAGCAGCTTGGCGATCGGGACAGCAAACAATGAGCAGTTCTTC. The encoded protein is CASSLAIGTANNEQFF.